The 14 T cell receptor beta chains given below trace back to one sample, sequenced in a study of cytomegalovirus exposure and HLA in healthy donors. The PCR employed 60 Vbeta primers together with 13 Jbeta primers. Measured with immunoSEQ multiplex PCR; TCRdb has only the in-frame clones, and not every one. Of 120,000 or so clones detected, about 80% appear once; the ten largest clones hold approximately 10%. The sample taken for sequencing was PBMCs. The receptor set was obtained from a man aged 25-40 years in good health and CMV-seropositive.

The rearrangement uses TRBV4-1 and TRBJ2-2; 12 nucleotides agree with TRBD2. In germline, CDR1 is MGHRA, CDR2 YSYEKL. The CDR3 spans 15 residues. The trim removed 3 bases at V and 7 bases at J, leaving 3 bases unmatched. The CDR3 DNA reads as TGCGCCAGCAGCCACCCGGGACTAGCGGGCGGGGAGCTGTTTTTT. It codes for CASSHPGLAGGELFF.

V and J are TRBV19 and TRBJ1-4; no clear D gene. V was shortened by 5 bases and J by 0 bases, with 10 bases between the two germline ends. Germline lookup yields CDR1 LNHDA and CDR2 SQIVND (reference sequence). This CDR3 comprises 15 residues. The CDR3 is CASSAQRATNEKLFF. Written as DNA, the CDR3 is TGTGCCAGTAGTGCCCAGCGTGCAACTAATGAAAAACTGTTTTTT.

The CDR3 region is CASSLSGAGGEQYF. The CDR3 bases are TGTGCCAGCAGCTTATCAGGAGCCGGGGGCGAGCAGTACTTC. This sequence joins TRBV13 and TRBJ2-7; D might be TRBD2 (6 bases). The germline gives CDR1 PRHDT, CDR2 FYEKMQ (reference sequence). The CDR3 contains 14 residues. Trimming took 2 bases from V and 6 from J, leaving 14 bases between them.

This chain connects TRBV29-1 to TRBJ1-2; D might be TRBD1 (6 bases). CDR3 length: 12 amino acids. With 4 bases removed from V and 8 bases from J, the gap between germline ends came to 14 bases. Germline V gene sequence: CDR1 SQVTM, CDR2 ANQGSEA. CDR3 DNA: TGCAGCGTTGGTTCGACAGGTCGGGGCTACACCTTC. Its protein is CSVGSTGRGYTF. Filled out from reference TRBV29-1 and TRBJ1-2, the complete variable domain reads SAVISQKPSRDICQRGTSLTIQCQVDSQVTMMFWYRQQPGQSLTLIATANQGSEATYESGFVIDKFPISRPNLTFSTLTVSNMSPEDSSIYLCSVGSTGRGYTFGSGTRLTVV.

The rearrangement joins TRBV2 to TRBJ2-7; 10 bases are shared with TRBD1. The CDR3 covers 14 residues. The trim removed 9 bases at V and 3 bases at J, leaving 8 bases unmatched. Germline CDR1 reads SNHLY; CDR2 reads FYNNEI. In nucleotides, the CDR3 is TGTGCCAGAGGGACAGGGGCCCAAGACTACGAGCAGTACTTC. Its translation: CARGTGAQDYEQYF.

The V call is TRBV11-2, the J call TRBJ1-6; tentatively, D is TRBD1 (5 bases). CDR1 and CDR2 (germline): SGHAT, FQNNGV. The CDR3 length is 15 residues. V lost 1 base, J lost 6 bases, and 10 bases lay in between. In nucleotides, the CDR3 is TGTGCCAGCAGCTTAGGACAGACTCTTAATTCACCCCTCCACTTT. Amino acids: CASSLGQTLNSPLHF.

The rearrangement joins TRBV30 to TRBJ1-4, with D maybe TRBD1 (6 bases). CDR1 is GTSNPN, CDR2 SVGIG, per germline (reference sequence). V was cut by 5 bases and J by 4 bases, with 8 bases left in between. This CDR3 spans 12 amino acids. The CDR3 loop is CAWQGNNEKLFF. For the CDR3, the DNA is TGTGCCTGGCAGGGGAATAATGAAAAACTGTTTTTT. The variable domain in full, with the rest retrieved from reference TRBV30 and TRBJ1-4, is SQTIHQWPATLVQPVGSPLSLECTVEGTSNPNLYWYRQAAGRGLQLLFYSVGIGQISSEVPQNLSASRPQDRQFILSSKKLLLSDSGFYLCAWQGNNEKLFFGSGTQLSVL.

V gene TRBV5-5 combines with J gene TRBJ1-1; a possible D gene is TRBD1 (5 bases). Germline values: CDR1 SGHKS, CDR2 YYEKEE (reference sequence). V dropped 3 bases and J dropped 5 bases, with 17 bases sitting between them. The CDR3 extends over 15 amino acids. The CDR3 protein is CASSYSYQRGTEAFF. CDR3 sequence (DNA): TGTGCCAGCAGCTATTCCTATCAAAGGGGTACTGAAGCTTTCTTT.

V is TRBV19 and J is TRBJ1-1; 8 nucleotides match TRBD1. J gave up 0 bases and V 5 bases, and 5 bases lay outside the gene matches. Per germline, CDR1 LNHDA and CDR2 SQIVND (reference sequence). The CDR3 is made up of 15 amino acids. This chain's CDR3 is CASSFGTGLNTEAFF. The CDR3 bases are TGTGCCAGTAGTTTCGGGACAGGACTGAACACTGAAGCTTTCTTT.

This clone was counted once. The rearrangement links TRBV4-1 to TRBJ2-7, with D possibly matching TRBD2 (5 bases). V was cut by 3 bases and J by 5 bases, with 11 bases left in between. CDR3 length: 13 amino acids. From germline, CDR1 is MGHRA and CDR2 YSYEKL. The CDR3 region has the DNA TGCGCCAGCAGCCAGGGTCAGACTAACGAGCAGTACTTC. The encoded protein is CASSQGQTNEQYF.

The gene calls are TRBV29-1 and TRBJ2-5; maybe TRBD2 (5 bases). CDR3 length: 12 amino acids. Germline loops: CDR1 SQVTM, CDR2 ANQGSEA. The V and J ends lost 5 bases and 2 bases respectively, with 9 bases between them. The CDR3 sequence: CSVRVAQETQYF. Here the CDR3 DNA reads TGCAGCGTTCGGGTAGCGCAAGAGACCCAGTACTTC.

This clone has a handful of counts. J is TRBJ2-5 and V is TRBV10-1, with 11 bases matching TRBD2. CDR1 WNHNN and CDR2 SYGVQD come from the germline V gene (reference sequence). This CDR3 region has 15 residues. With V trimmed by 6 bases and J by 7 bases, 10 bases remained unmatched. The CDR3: CASSEGTSGVGTQYF. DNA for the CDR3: TGCGCCAGCAGCGAGGGGACTAGCGGCGTGGGGACCCAGTACTTC.

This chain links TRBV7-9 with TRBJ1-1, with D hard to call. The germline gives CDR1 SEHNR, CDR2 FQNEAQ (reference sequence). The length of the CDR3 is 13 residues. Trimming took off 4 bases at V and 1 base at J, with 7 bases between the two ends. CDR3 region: CASSSQWNTEAFF. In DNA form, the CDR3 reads TGTGCCAGCAGCTCCCAGTGGAACACTGAAGCTTTCTTT.

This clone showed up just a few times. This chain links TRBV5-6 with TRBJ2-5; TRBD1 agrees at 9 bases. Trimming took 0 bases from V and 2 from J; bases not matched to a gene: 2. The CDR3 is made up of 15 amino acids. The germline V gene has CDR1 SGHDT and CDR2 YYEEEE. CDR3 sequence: CASSLAGTGQETQYF. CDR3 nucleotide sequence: TGTGCCAGCAGCTTGGCTGGGACAGGGCAAGAGACCCAGTACTTC.